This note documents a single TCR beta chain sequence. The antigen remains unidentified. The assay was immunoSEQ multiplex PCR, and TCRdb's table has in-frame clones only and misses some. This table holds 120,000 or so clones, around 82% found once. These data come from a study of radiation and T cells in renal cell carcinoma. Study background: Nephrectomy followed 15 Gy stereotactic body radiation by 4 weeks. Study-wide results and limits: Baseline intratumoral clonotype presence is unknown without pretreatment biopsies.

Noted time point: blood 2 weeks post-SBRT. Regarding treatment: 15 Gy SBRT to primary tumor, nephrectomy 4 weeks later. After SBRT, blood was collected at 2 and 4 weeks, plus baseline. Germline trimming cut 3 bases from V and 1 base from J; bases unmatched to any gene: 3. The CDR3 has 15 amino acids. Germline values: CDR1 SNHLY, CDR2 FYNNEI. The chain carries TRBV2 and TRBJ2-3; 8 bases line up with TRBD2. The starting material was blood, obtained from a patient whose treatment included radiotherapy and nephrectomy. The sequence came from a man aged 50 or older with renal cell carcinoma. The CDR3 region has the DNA TGTGCCAGCAGTGAGGTTAGCGGGGGCACAGATACGCAGTATTTT. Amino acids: CASSEVSGGTDTQYF.